These 16 T cell receptor beta chains came from one sample sequenced in a study of OX40 agonist ivuxolimab in advanced cancers. Measured with immunoSEQ multiplex PCR; TCRdb has only the in-frame clones, and not every one. The repertoire holds around 87,000 clones, 94% seen once, with roughly 2.6% in the top ten. The specimen comprised CD4+ or CD8+ T cells sorted from blood, sampled in a trial of the OX40 agonist ivuxolimab. These receptors originate from an adult with an advanced solid tumor such as melanoma, head and neck, liver or kidney cancer.

The rearrangement uses TRBV29-1 and TRBJ2-7; perhaps TRBD1 as D (5 bases). The V gene's germline CDR1 is SQVTM and CDR2 ANQGSEA. CDR3 size: 13 residues. V was pared by 4 bases and J by 4 bases, with 14 bases between. DNA of the CDR3: TGCAGCGTTGGGGCCCCTGACAGATACGAGCAGTACTTC. It specifies CSVGAPDRYEQYF.

The chain employs TRBV7-2 and TRBJ1-2, with D tentatively TRBD1 (6 bases). V was shortened by 5 bases and J by 4 bases, with 14 bases between the two germline ends. Germline CDR1 is SGHTA and CDR2 is FQGNSA. The CDR3 consists of 14 residues. Here the CDR3 DNA reads TGTGCCAGCAGCCAAGATGGCAGGGGCTATGGCTACACCTTC. Encoded protein: CASSQDGRGYGYTF.

The chain combines TRBV4-3 with TRBJ2-1; no firm D call. The V gene lost 3 bases and the J gene lost 7 bases, with 22 bases spanning the gap. CDR1 and CDR2 from the germline V gene are LGHNA and YSLEER. This CDR3 is 17 amino acids long. The DNA of the CDR3 is TGCGCCAGCAGCCACCAGATCGACGGATTGCTTGGAAATGAGCAGTTCTTC. Translating gives CASSHQIDGLLGNEQFF.

The chain links TRBV12-5 to TRBJ2-3, with D perhaps TRBD2 (6 bases). Germline values: CDR1 LGHNT, CDR2 FRNRAP. The CDR3 spans 14 residues. The V end lost 4 bases, the J end lost 2 bases, and 10 bases lay between the germline ends. DNA of the CDR3: TGTGCTAGTGGTTGGGACTCTCCCACAGATACGCAGTATTTT. This gives the protein CASGWDSPTDTQYF.

The chain uses TRBV27 and TRBJ1-1; tentative D call: TRBD1 (5 bases). From germline, CDR1 is MNHEY and CDR2 SMNVEV (reference sequence). CDR3 size: 14 residues. V lost 7 bases and J 5 bases, leaving 17 bases between the germline ends. The CDR3 region is CASNGGSGRTEAFF. In DNA form, the CDR3 reads TGTGCCAGCAACGGAGGGTCAGGGAGGACTGAAGCTTTCTTT.

This chain joins TRBV6-5 and TRBJ2-2, with D tentatively TRBD2 (6 bases). From germline, CDR1 is MNHEY and CDR2 SVGAGI. Trimming shortened V by 5 bases and J by 5 bases, and 15 bases separated the two germline ends. The length of the CDR3 is 15 residues. In DNA, the CDR3 is TGTGCCAGCAGTCGCGGGGTTACGGGAACCGGGGAGCTGTTTTTT. It translates to CASSRGVTGTGELFF.

The J gene is TRBJ2-5, the V gene TRBV14; D remains ambiguous. Germline CDR1 reads SGHDN; CDR2 reads FVKESK. Trimming took 4 bases from V and 1 from J, leaving 10 bases between them. CDR3 length equals 14 residues. The CDR3 reads CASSPRVPQETQYF. Here the CDR3 DNA reads TGTGCCAGCAGCCCCCGCGTTCCCCAAGAGACCCAGTACTTC. Combining the CDR3 with reference TRBV14 and TRBJ2-5 gives the whole variable domain EAGVTQFPSHSVIEKGQTVTLRCDPISGHDNLYWYRRVMGKEIKFLLHFVKESKQDESGMPNNRFLAERTGGTYSTLKVQPAELEDSGVYFCASSPRVPQETQYFGPGTRLLVL.

This clone was counted once. V is TRBV4-1 and J is TRBJ2-7; 7 nucleotides match TRBD2. Germline CDR1 MGHRA, CDR2 YSYEKL. The CDR3 covers 15 residues. The ends lost 4 bases at V and 0 bases at J; junction bases unmatched: 6. CDR3 protein: CASSPLTSASYEQYF. CDR3 in DNA: TGCGCCAGCAGCCCCCTCACTAGCGCCTCCTACGAGCAGTACTTC.

This clone was picked up one time. CDR3 sequence: CASSPTSGVYNEQFF. Here the CDR3 DNA reads TGCGCCAGCAGCCCAACTAGCGGGGTCTACAATGAGCAGTTCTTC. This chain joins TRBV4-1 and TRBJ2-1, with 10 bases identical to TRBD2. The CDR3 has 15 amino acids. Germline lookup yields CDR1 MGHRA and CDR2 YSYEKL. With V trimmed by 4 bases and J by 3 bases, 3 bases remained unmatched.

Concerning this clone itself: Other DNA sequences of this sample code for an identical CDR3. The V call is TRBV9, the J call TRBJ1-1, with D unresolved. Germline-derived CDR1 and CDR2 are SGDLS and YYNGEE. V gave up 0 bases and J gave up 2 bases, with 8 bases separating them. The CDR3 contains 14 residues. The CDR3 protein is CASSVAGGNTEAFF. CDR3 coding DNA: TGTGCCAGCAGCGTAGCGGGCGGCAACACTGAAGCTTTCTTT. The entire variable domain, with the rest obtained from reference TRBV9 and TRBJ1-1, is as follows: DSGVTQTPKHLITATGQRVTLRCSPRSGDLSVYWYQQSLDQGLQFLIQYYNGEERAKGNILERFSAQQFPDLHSELNLSSLELGDSALYFCASSVAGGNTEAFFGQGTRLTVV.

This clone is a singleton in its sample. The V gene is TRBV5-1, the J gene TRBJ1-6; D is uncertain. In germline, CDR1 is SGHRS, CDR2 YFSETQ. The CDR3 contains 14 residues. V was shortened by 0 bases and J by 11 bases, with 12 bases between the two germline ends. In nucleotides, the CDR3 is TGCGCCAGCAGCTTGGAACCTTCCGGGCCACCCCTCCACTTT. Its translation: CASSLEPSGPPLHF.

The chain recombines TRBV29-1 with TRBJ1-2; D might be TRBD1 (6 bases). The CDR3 loop spans 12 amino acids. The V gene's germline CDR1 is SQVTM and CDR2 ANQGSEA. The ends were cut back, 4 bases at V and 4 bases at J, with 10 bases in the middle. CDR3 residues: CSVAGAGYGYTF. For the CDR3, the DNA is TGCAGCGTTGCGGGGGCTGGCTATGGCTACACCTTC.

The chain combines TRBV5-8 with TRBJ1-1; TRBD1 matches at 7 bases. CDR1 SGHTS and CDR2 YDEGEE come from the germline V gene. V dropped 2 bases and J dropped 4; count of bases not matched to a gene: 5. CDR3 length: 14 amino acids. The DNA for the CDR3 is TGTGCCAGCAGCTTCAGACAGGGAGGCACTGAAGCTTTCTTT. This encodes CASSFRQGGTEAFF.

V is TRBV4-1 and J is TRBJ1-2; 8 bases are a match to TRBD1. The V gene's germline CDR1 is MGHRA and CDR2 YSYEKL. The CDR3 runs 14 residues. Trimming took 1 base from V and 4 from J; bases not matched to a gene: 2. The CDR3 region has the DNA TGCGCCAGCAGCCAAGGGACAGGGACCTATGGCTACACCTTC. Amino acids: CASSQGTGTYGYTF.

J is TRBJ1-1 and V is TRBV4-3; 9 bases match TRBD1. The CDR3 totals 15 residues. Trimming at V came to 2 bases and at J to 4 bases, leaving 5 bases not matched to a gene. Germline CDR1 is LGHNA and CDR2 is YSLEER. The CDR3 nucleotides are TGCGCCAGCAGCCAATACAGGGGGCGCGTCACTGAAGCTTTCTTT. Amino acid sequence: CASSQYRGRVTEAFF.

The rearrangement uses TRBV5-1 and TRBJ1-4; the D is unclear. Germline V gives CDR1 SGHRS, CDR2 YFSETQ. CDR3 length: 8 amino acids. V lost 8 bases and J lost 10, with 3 bases in between. The DNA for the CDR3 is TGCGCCAGGACAAAACTGTTTTTT. Amino acids: CARTKLFF.